This T cell receptor beta chain is from a study of CD8+ T cells in alopecia areata. Study details: The drug, oral tofacitinib, was given to treated patients at 5 to 10 mg twice daily.

The treatment denotes: oral pan-JAK inhibitor, 5-10 mg twice daily. Regarding the study as a whole: In scalp and blood during tofacitinib, many expanded lesional clones persisted. Tissue-resident alphabeta T cells belonging to normal skin likewise get sequenced within scalp specimens. Tofacitinib significantly brought down scalp clonality and expanded CD8+ clones among top 100.

Points on this clone: Its antigen is still unknown.

Reverse transcribed after extraction, RNA yielded cDNA as the sequencing template. Data came from immunoSEQ multiplex PCR; TCRdb stores just in-frame clones and leaves some out. The profile shows approximately 200,000 clones, 55% to 75% of them singletons. V lost 5 bases and J lost 2, with 12 bases in between. CDR3 length: 14 residues. Germline V gene sequence: CDR1 LNHDA, CDR2 SQIVND (reference sequence). This TCR derives from a human donor with alopecia areata. The sample in question was CD4+ T cells sorted from blood, obtained at week 24, from a patient treated with tofacitinib. The chain couples TRBV19 to TRBJ2-5; D is unclear. The CDR3 is CASSPTWGQETQYF. CDR3 bases: TGTGCCAGTAGTCCGACATGGGGTCAAGAGACCCAGTACTTC.